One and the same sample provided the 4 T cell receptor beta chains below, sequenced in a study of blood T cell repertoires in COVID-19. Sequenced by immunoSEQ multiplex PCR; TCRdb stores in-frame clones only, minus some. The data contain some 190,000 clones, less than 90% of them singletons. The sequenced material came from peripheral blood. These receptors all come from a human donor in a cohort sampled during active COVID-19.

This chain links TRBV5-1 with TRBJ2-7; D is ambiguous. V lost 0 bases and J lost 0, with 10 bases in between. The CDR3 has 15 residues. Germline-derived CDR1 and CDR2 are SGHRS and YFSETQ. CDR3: CASSLESLRSYEQYF. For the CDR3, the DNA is TGCGCCAGCAGCTTGGAGTCACTCCGCTCCTACGAGCAGTACTTC.

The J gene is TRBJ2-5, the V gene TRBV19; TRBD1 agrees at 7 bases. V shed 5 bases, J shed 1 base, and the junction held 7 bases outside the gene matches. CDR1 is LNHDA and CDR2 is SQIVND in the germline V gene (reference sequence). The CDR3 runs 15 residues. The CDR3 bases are TGTGCCAGTAGTTACCGACAGGGCGCCCAAGAGACCCAGTACTTC. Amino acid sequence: CASSYRQGAQETQYF.

In nucleotides, the CDR3 is TGTGCCAGCAGCTTCACCAGGGTGTACACCGGGGAGCTGTTTTTT. It specifies CASSFTRVYTGELFF. This rearrangement joins TRBV7-9 to TRBJ2-2; D perhaps matches TRBD1 (5 bases). V lost 3 bases to trimming and J lost 3 bases, with 11 bases between them. The CDR3 is 15 residues long. Germline V lookup: CDR1 SEHNR, CDR2 FQNEAQ (reference sequence).

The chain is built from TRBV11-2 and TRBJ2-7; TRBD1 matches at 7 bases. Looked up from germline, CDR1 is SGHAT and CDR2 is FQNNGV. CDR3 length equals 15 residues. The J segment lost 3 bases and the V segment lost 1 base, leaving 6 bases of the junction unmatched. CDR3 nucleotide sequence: TGTGCCAGCAGCTTAGGCCAGGGGGAGATCTACGAGCAGTACGTC. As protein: CASSLGQGEIYEQYV.